This TCR beta chain was observed in a study of blood T cell repertoires in COVID-19. This clone was seen only once. Generated by immunoSEQ multiplex PCR, the TCRdb table keeps only in-frame clones and is missing some. The repertoire holds about 270,000 clones, with roughly nine tenths as singletons. The V segment lost 8 bases and the J segment 5 bases; nucleotides outside the gene matches: 3. CDR1 is SGHAT and CDR2 is FQNNGV in the germline V gene. The CDR3 runs to 13 residues. This TCR came from a woman aged 18-30 years who had recovered from COVID-19. Material for sequencing was PBMCs or T cells enriched from blood (not recorded which). This chain uses TRBV11-2 with TRBJ2-5, with TRBD2 identical over 12 bases. The CDR3 DNA reads as TGTGCCAGCCACGGGACTAGCGGGGAGACCCAGTACTTC. It yields the protein CASHGTSGETQYF.